Below, one T cell receptor beta chain is given with its context. The source of the sample is a study of blood T cell repertoires in COVID-19. About the research overall: There were acute and convalescent COVID-19 samples, and they came from the United States, Italy and Spain.

Per the authors' pipeline: Using reference gene primer amplification, nucleated cell counts were estimated. TCRdb keeps only in-frame clones here, not all; method: immunoSEQ multiplex PCR. The DNA was the basis for D and trimming; V, J and clone size are from that table. The data contain about 160,000 clones, over 70% of them singletons. The CDR3 sequence is 15 residues long. Germline V gene sequence: CDR1 KGHSH, CDR2 LQKENI. The V end lost 2 bases, the J end lost 0 bases, and 10 bases lay between the germline ends. The origin of this receptor is a woman aged 40 to 50 with acute COVID-19. The rearrangement links TRBV18 to TRBJ1-2, with D possibly matching TRBD1 (6 bases). Sample: PBMCs or T cells enriched from blood (not recorded which). The CDR3 region is CASSPGQQTNYGYTF. CDR3 DNA: TGTGCCAGCTCACCAGGACAGCAGACTAACTATGGCTACACCTTC.